The source of this T cell receptor (beta chain) is a study of T-cell reconstitution after alpha-beta-depleted transplantation in children. Study results and limitations: T-cell numbers and diversity, one year after transplant, stemmed largely from T cells that were newly produced. Several patients had high TCRbeta diversity at day 60; it came from surviving recipient T cells and thymic progenitors. Reportedly, alpha-beta T cells present about two months post-transplant originated from several hundred expanded clones of graft origin.

The germline gives CDR1 MNHNS, CDR2 SASEGT. CDR3 size: 16 residues. Trimming stripped 6 bases from V and 2 bases from J, with 16 bases between. Details on this clonotype: No antigen is known for it.

Unique molecular identifiers were incorporated during preparation of the TCRbeta library. Via MiXCR, TCRdb re-called the PCR reads, giving one row per CDR3 protein. The sample contains 700,000 to 950,000 distinct CDR3 sequences, approximately 15% of which appear only once. The chain carries TRBV6-1 and TRBJ2-2, with D perhaps matching TRBD1 (5 bases). Sequences were derived from PBMCs, mostly from graft donor cells, sampled 360 days after TCRalphabeta/CD19-depleted stem cell transplant. The TCR sequence derives from a male patient aged 10 to 17 who had a stem cell transplant for acute lymphoblastic leukemia, so the T cells may come from the graft donor. CDR3 nucleotides: TGTGCCAGCAGCACCATGACAGATTCTAACACCGGGGAGCTGTTTTTT. This codes for CASSTMTDSNTGELFF.